Presented here are 17 T cell receptor beta chains from one specimen sequenced in a study of control samples from healthy donors and cancer patients. Sequenced by immunoSEQ multiplex PCR; TCRdb stores in-frame clones only, minus some. The sample includes a few hundred thousand clones, 80% to 95% of them seen just once. Sequences were obtained from PBMCs. The receptors derive from a man aged 40-50 years with head and neck cancer.

The V call is TRBV10-3, the J call TRBJ2-7, with D tentatively TRBD1 (7 bases). CDR1 is ENHRY, CDR2 SYGVKD, per germline. Trimming shortened V by 5 bases and J by 4 bases, and 21 bases separated the two germline ends. This CDR3 has 16 amino acids. This chain's CDR3 is CAISNAGGTVIYEQYF. The CDR3 nucleotides read TGTGCCATCAGTAACGCCGGCGGGACAGTTATATACGAGCAGTACTTC.

This chain connects TRBV18 to TRBJ2-1; TRBD2 agrees at 10 bases. Germline V gene sequence: CDR1 KGHSH, CDR2 LQKENI. V was clipped by 3 bases and J by 0 bases; unmatched bases: 5. The CDR3 is made up of 17 amino acids. Here the CDR3 reads CASSPGLAASSYNEQFF. The CDR3 DNA sequence: TGTGCCAGCTCACCTGGACTAGCGGCGAGCTCCTACAATGAGCAGTTCTTC.

The chain recombines TRBV6-5 with TRBJ1-2, with D tentatively TRBD1 (6 bases). V dropped 2 bases and J dropped 5 bases, with 18 bases sitting between them. Germline CDR1 reads MNHEY; CDR2 reads SVGAGI. The CDR3 loop spans 16 amino acids. CDR3 bases: TGTGCCAGCAGTTACGGGTACAGGGCTGGCTTGTATGGCTACACCTTC. This translates into CASSYGYRAGLYGYTF.

This clone was picked up one time. V gene TRBV7-6 combines with J gene TRBJ1-6; 7 bases line up with TRBD1. Germline V lookup: CDR1 SGHVS, CDR2 FNYEAQ. Trimming removed 5 bases from V and 9 bases from J; junction bases left unmatched: 10. CDR3 length equals 15 residues. CDR3 in amino acids: CASSPQADRASPLHF. In DNA, the CDR3 is TGTGCCAGCAGCCCCCAGGCCGACAGGGCTTCACCCCTCCACTTT.

The rearrangement uses TRBV6-6 and TRBJ2-5; D not certain. Germline loops: CDR1 MNHNY, CDR2 SVGAGI (reference sequence). V lost 6 bases to trimming and J lost 2 bases, with 7 bases between them. This CDR3 contains 12 residues. The CDR3 is CASSGSQETQYF. The CDR3 nucleotides are TGTGCCAGCAGCGGATCTCAAGAGACCCAGTACTTC.

J is TRBJ1-2 and V is TRBV30; tentatively, D is TRBD1 (5 bases). Per germline, CDR1 GTSNPN and CDR2 SVGIG (reference sequence). Trimming removed 0 bases at V and 0 bases at J, with 8 bases between. The CDR3 extends over 14 amino acids. The CDR3 sequence is CAWSVLQANYGYTF. The CDR3 coding sequence is TGTGCCTGGAGTGTACTACAGGCTAACTATGGCTACACCTTC.

The CDR3: CASSLVGGYNEKLFF. CDR3 sequence (DNA): TGTGCCAGCAGTCTTGTGGGGGGCTATAATGAAAAACTGTTTTTT. J is TRBJ1-4 and V is TRBV11-2; a possible D gene is TRBD1 (6 bases). Germline CDR1 reads SGHAT; CDR2 reads FQNNGV. CDR3 length equals 15 residues. Between the trimmed V and J ends, which lost 6 bases and 4 bases, there was a span of 15 bases.

DNA of the CDR3: TGTGCCAGCTCCGGTAGCAATCAGCCCCAGCATTTT. This gives the protein CASSGSNQPQHF. V gene TRBV12-3 or TRBV12-4 combines with J gene TRBJ1-5, with D hard to call. This CDR3 has 12 amino acids. Trimming shortened V by 8 bases and J by 0 bases, and 5 bases separated the two germline ends.

V usage is TRBV4-1 and J usage is TRBJ1-5, with D hard to call. The germline CDR1 and CDR2 sequences are MGHRA and YSYEKL. V lost 0 bases, J lost 3 bases, and 9 bases lay in between. This CDR3 is 15 amino acids long. CDR3 in amino acids: CASSQESRFNQPQHF. CDR3 nucleotides: TGCGCCAGCAGCCAAGAGAGCAGGTTCAATCAGCCCCAGCATTTT.

The chain is built from TRBV7-2 and TRBJ1-2, with 8 bases fitting TRBD1. The CDR3 contains 16 residues. Germline CDR1 reads SGHTA; CDR2 reads FQGNSA. J gave up 7 bases and V 2 bases, and 12 bases lay outside the gene matches. The CDR3 region has the DNA TGTGCCAGCAGCTTAAGGACAGGGAGTGCAGTTGGTGGCTACACCTTC. Its protein is CASSLRTGSAVGGYTF.

The V gene is TRBV7-2, the J gene TRBJ1-5, with TRBD1 matching over 10 bases. The CDR3 is 15 amino acids. The V segment lost 6 bases and the J segment 6 bases; nucleotides outside the gene matches: 8. Germline lookup yields CDR1 SGHTA and CDR2 FQGNSA. The CDR3 loop is CASSSQGQGIQPQHF. The CDR3 region has the DNA TGTGCCAGCAGTTCTCAGGGACAGGGGATTCAGCCCCAGCATTTT.

V and J are TRBV19 and TRBJ2-7, with D tentatively TRBD2 (5 bases). The germline V gene encodes CDR1 LNHDA and CDR2 SQIVND (reference sequence). The CDR3 covers 15 residues. Trimming took off 2 bases at V and 7 bases at J, with 18 bases between the two ends. The CDR3 nucleotides read TGTGCCAGTAGTATAACCCGGTTAGGAGGTACGGAGCAGTACTTC. This encodes CASSITRLGGTEQYF.

The chain is built from TRBV28 and TRBJ1-2; 9 nucleotides line up with TRBD1. Trimming cost V 6 bases and J 7 bases; bases outside gene matches: 12. This CDR3 is built from 15 residues. Germline V lookup: CDR1 MDHEN, CDR2 SYDVKM. The DNA of the CDR3 is TGTGCCAGCAGCAGCGGGACAGGGATTGTCGGTGGCTACACCTTC. Its translation is CASSSGTGIVGGYTF.

The CDR3 protein is CASSPGLAGQFGYEQYF. Written as DNA, the CDR3 is TGTGCCAGCAGTCCGGGACTAGCGGGGCAATTCGGCTACGAGCAGTACTTC. The chain joins TRBV27 to TRBJ2-7; 13 bases line up with TRBD2. CDR3 length: 17 residues. With 5 bases clipped from V and 3 bases from J, the junction kept 10 bases outside the gene matches. CDR1 and CDR2 from the germline V gene are MNHEY and SMNVEV (reference sequence).

In nucleotides, the CDR3 is TGTGCCAGCAGCATGGGTAGTAGAACAGATACGCAGTATTTT. It encodes CASSMGSRTDTQYF. The chain joins TRBV5-6 to TRBJ2-3; no reliable D call. Between the trimmed V and J ends, which lost 4 bases and 3 bases, there was a span of 12 bases. This CDR3 region has 14 residues. Germline CDR1 and CDR2: SGHDT and YYEEEE.

The chain carries TRBV5-4 and TRBJ1-1; D possibly corresponds to TRBD1 (6 bases). V shed 6 bases and J shed 5 bases, with 20 bases lying between them. Germline values: CDR1 SGHNT, CDR2 YYREEE (reference sequence). The CDR3 consists of 15 residues. The CDR3 DNA reads as TGTGCCAGCACCCCTAGAGGGGGGATTCTGACTGAAGCTTTCTTT. Protein: CASTPRGGILTEAFF.

V usage is TRBV5-6 and J usage is TRBJ1-1; D remains ambiguous. CDR1 is SGHDT, CDR2 YYEEEE, per germline. V was clipped by 0 bases and J by 1 base, with 10 bases between them. There are 15 residues in the CDR3. CDR3 sequence: CASSLGDWENTEAFF. The CDR3 DNA reads TGTGCCAGCAGCTTGGGGGATTGGGAGAACACTGAAGCTTTCTTT. Looking up the rest from reference TRBV5-6 and TRBJ1-1 gives the full variable domain: DAGVTQSPTHLIKTRGQQVTLRCSPKSGHDTVSWYQQALGQGPQFIFQYYEEEERQRGNFPDRFSGHQFPNYSSELNVNALLLGDSALYLCASSLGDWENTEAFFGQGTRLTVV.